The 20 T cell receptor beta chains presented below share a single source sample, sequenced in a study of T-cell reconstitution after alpha-beta-depleted transplantation in children. Unique molecular identifiers were incorporated when the TCRbeta library was constructed. TCRdb re-called the PCR reads with MiXCR, one entry per CDR3 protein. This sample carries 330,000 or so distinct CDR3 sequences, about a tenth of them seen once, and the ten largest clones take 2.4%. The input for sequencing was PBMCs from the stem cell graft donor, taken from the stem cell graft. These receptors all come from a human donor who donated a stem cell graft to a child with acute lymphoblastic leukemia.

The genes are TRBV5-4 and TRBJ2-5; 12 bases are shared with TRBD2. CDR1 SGHNT and CDR2 YYREEE come from the germline V gene (reference sequence). Trimming cost V 5 bases and J 0 bases; bases outside gene matches: 2. CDR3 length: 15 residues. This CDR3 is CASSGLAGNQETQYF. In nucleotides, the CDR3 is TGTGCCAGCAGTGGACTAGCGGGGAACCAAGAGACCCAGTACTTC.

This clonotype has more than one count but fewer than ten. V usage is TRBV5-1 and J usage is TRBJ2-1, with D unclear. With 7 bases removed from V and 10 bases from J, the gap between germline ends came to 18 bases. The germline CDR1 and CDR2 sequences are SGHRS and YFSETQ. The CDR3 sequence is 13 residues long. DNA of the CDR3: TGCGCCAGCGCCCTGGTTGGTTCCGTGGAGCAGTTCTTC. It translates to CASALVGSVEQFF.

This sequence joins TRBV9 and TRBJ2-7; TRBD2 aligns across 10 bases. The germline CDR1 and CDR2 sequences are SGDLS and YYNGEE. The CDR3 is 14 amino acids. The V gene end was trimmed by 2 bases and the J gene end by 7 bases; junction bases not matched to a gene: 6. DNA for the CDR3: TGTGCCAGCAGCGTCCGGACTAGCGGTGGGGAGCAGTACTTC. The encoded protein is CASSVRTSGGEQYF.

A note on this clonotype: One end of the junction is discordant with germline, which a read error may explain. The chain links TRBV27 to TRBJ2-3; no reliable D call. Looked up from germline, CDR1 is MNHEY and CDR2 is SMNVEV (reference sequence). The CDR3 length is 14 residues. The CDR3 DNA follows: TGTGCCACCAGTTTATCGAGGACCACAGATACGCAGTATTTT. Its protein product is CATSLSRTTDTQYF.

A few counts support this clonotype. This rearrangement joins TRBV7-2 to TRBJ2-7; a weak D match, TRBD1 (6 bases). CDR3 length: 14 amino acids. From germline, CDR1 is SGHTA and CDR2 FQGNSA. The V and J ends lost 7 bases and 7 bases respectively, with 20 bases between them. The CDR3 nucleotides read TGTGCCAGCACCTCTACTGGGGGCGCGGGTGAGCAGTACTTC. Translated: CASTSTGGAGEQYF.

This clonotype was seen repeatedly, ten times or more. The chain employs TRBV20-1 and TRBJ2-1, with D perhaps TRBD2 (6 bases). Between the trimmed V and J ends, which lost 6 bases and 1 base, there was a span of 7 bases. Germline lookup yields CDR1 DFQATT and CDR2 SNEGSKA (reference sequence). The CDR3 covers 12 residues. CDR3 nucleotides: TGCAGTGCGGAGGGGTCCTACAATGAGCAGTTCTTC. It encodes CSAEGSYNEQFF.

The chain carries TRBV4-3 and TRBJ2-7; D may be TRBD2 (6 bases). Trimming cost V 3 bases and J 0 bases, with 18 bases left between them. From germline, CDR1 is LGHNA and CDR2 YSLEER. The CDR3 sequence is 17 residues long. The chain's CDR3 is CASSQRSFSGNSYEQYF. CDR3 in DNA: TGCGCCAGCAGCCAGCGATCCTTTAGCGGAAACTCCTACGAGCAGTACTTC.

Only a few counts were recorded for this clonotype. The chain joins TRBV12-3 or TRBV12-4 to TRBJ1-1; tentatively, D is TRBD1 (5 bases). Between the trimmed V and J ends, which lost 7 bases and 6 bases, there was a span of 15 bases. There are 13 residues in the CDR3. CDR3 sequence reads: CASKMGLGSEAFF. The CDR3 DNA is TGTGCCAGCAAAATGGGGCTAGGCTCTGAAGCTTTCTTT.

The chain is built from TRBV4-2 and TRBJ2-7, with 10 bases that match TRBD1. Per the germline V gene, CDR1 is LGHNA and CDR2 is YNFKEQ. Trimming at V came to 0 bases and at J to 6 bases, leaving 8 bases not matched to a gene. The CDR3 covers 16 residues. The CDR3 here is CASSQEGDRGLGEQYF. CDR3 nucleotides: TGTGCCAGCAGCCAAGAGGGGGACAGGGGACTGGGCGAGCAGTACTTC.

This clonotype has only a few counts. The rearrangement joins TRBV12-3 or TRBV12-4 to TRBJ2-7, with D unclear. The CDR3 is 14 residues long. Trimming shortened V by 3 bases and J by 2 bases, and 11 bases separated the two germline ends. In DNA, the CDR3 is TGTGCCAGCAGTTTTGTAACAGAGACCTACGAGCAGTACTTC. Its protein product is CASSFVTETYEQYF.

The V gene is TRBV9, the J gene TRBJ2-7; either TRBD1 or TRBD2 may fit D (6 bases each). Trimming took 2 bases from V and 7 from J, leaving 16 bases between them. This CDR3 is 14 amino acids long. Germline V gene data show CDR1 as SGDLS and CDR2 as YYNGEE. CDR3 coding DNA: TGTGCCAGCAGCGTCAGGGGACTGGTGGAGGAGCAGTACTTC. Translated, it gives CASSVRGLVEEQYF.

This clonotype was picked up a small number of times. The chain links TRBV18 to TRBJ2-5; unclear D gene. The CDR3 spans 13 residues. Trimming took 2 bases from V and 1 from J, leaving 5 bases between them. Germline V CDR1 and CDR2: KGHSH, LQKENI. The CDR3 sequence: CASSPVSQETQYF. CDR3 in DNA: TGTGCCAGCTCACCAGTCAGCCAAGAGACCCAGTACTTC.

The sample holds a few counts of this clonotype. The CDR3 bases are TGCGCCAGCAGTCGGGACCCTTCCACAGATACGCAGTATTTT. It specifies CASSRDPSTDTQYF. The chain carries TRBV23-1 and TRBJ2-3; D may be TRBD1 or TRBD2 (5 bases each). TRBV23-1 is known as an ORF, though its function is uncertain. V was trimmed by 4 bases and J by 2 bases, leaving 10 bases between them. This CDR3 contains 14 residues.

There are a few counts of this clonotype. The CDR3 nucleotides are TGTGCCAGCGCGGGGGGTTCCTATGGCTACACCTTC. Amino acids: CASAGGSYGYTF. The V call is TRBV12-3 or TRBV12-4, the J call TRBJ1-2, with D perhaps matching TRBD1 (5 bases). The CDR3 covers 12 residues. Trimming left V 8 bases short and J 4 bases short, with 11 bases between.

This clonotype was counted between two and nine times. The rearrangement links TRBV12-3 or TRBV12-4 to TRBJ2-1; D is uncertain. Trimming removed 2 bases at V and 6 bases at J, with 11 bases between. The CDR3 has 14 amino acids. The CDR3 nucleotides are TGTGCCAGCAGTTTATACCTCCAGCCCAATGAGCAGTTCTTC. Protein sequence: CASSLYLQPNEQFF.

J is TRBJ1-1 and V is TRBV5-1, with 9 positions matching TRBD1. The junction had 3 bases not matched to a gene; V was cut back by 3 bases and J by 3 bases. This CDR3 has 14 amino acids. Per the germline V gene, CDR1 is SGHRS and CDR2 is YFSETQ. Here the CDR3 DNA reads TGCGCCAGCAGCTCCGGACAGGGGTACACTGAAGCTTTCTTT. It specifies CASSSGQGYTEAFF.

This chain links TRBV20-1 with TRBJ1-1; D possibly corresponds to TRBD1 (6 bases). V dropped 8 bases and J dropped 2 bases, with 12 bases sitting between them. CDR3 length: 12 amino acids. Germline V gene data show CDR1 as DFQATT and CDR2 as SNEGSKA (reference sequence). The CDR3 here is CSTKQGNTEAFF. As DNA, the CDR3 is TGCAGTACCAAACAGGGAAACACTGAAGCTTTCTTT.

The table lists this clonotype with a few counts. The chain has TRBV28 and TRBJ2-7; tentatively, D is TRBD1 (6 bases). CDR3 length equals 16 residues. Germline assignment: CDR1 MDHEN and CDR2 SYDVKM. The V end was cut by 4 bases, the J end by 2 bases, with 18 bases between. CDR3 sequence reads: CASSSTQGKWTYEQYF. As DNA, the CDR3 is TGTGCCAGCAGTTCTACACAGGGCAAGTGGACCTACGAGCAGTACTTC.

The chain links TRBV27 to TRBJ2-3; 7 positions match TRBD1. The CDR3 has 16 residues. Germline CDR1 is MNHEY and CDR2 is SMNVEV (reference sequence). V was clipped by 5 bases and J by 6 bases; unmatched bases: 14. The CDR3 DNA reads TGTGCCAGCAGTCCCAAGGGACAGCCCTTGGGGGATACGCAGTATTTT. Translating it yields CASSPKGQPLGDTQYF.

The chain uses TRBV5-5 and TRBJ1-5, with 7 bases that match TRBD1. Per the germline V gene, CDR1 is SGHKS and CDR2 is YYEKEE (reference sequence). The V gene end was trimmed by 4 bases and the J gene end by 3 bases; junction bases not matched to a gene: 7. The CDR3 sequence is 15 residues long. CDR3 amino acids: CASSPVQGINQPQHF. The CDR3 nucleotides are TGTGCCAGCAGCCCGGTACAGGGGATCAATCAGCCCCAGCATTTT.